This T cell receptor (beta chain) was observed in a study of CD8 T cells in ankylosing spondylitis. Study-level results: Ankylosing spondylitis blood appeared to be characterized by a TCR beta motif of about 8 highly homologous variants.

This clonotype has just a few counts. Antigen unknown. MiXCR, applied by TCRdb to the 5' RACE reads, yields one record per CDR3 protein. The profile shows some 270,000 distinct CDR3 sequences, 32% of them singletons. CDR3 length equals 14 residues. The germline V and J ends were trimmed by 2 bases and 4 bases, with 12 bases remaining between them. Germline CDR1 and CDR2: DFQATT and SNEGSKA (reference sequence). The genes are TRBV20-1 and TRBJ1-3; no reliable D call. Sequencing was done on a sample of blood, either unsorted or a sorted T cell fraction (not recorded which). This clonotype was obtained from a male donor with ankylosing spondylitis or in good health (not recorded which). DNA of the CDR3: TGCAGTGCTAGATCCAGGTCCTACGGAAACACCATATATTTT. Translating gives CSARSRSYGNTIYF.